The clone carrying this T cell receptor beta chain was observed many times. This sample is part of a study of T cells in Graves' hyperthyroidism and ophthalmopathy. V lost 5 bases, J lost 3 bases, and 8 bases lay in between. The CDR3 runs 12 residues. Germline values: CDR1 MNHNS, CDR2 SASEGT. The investigators amplified TCR beta CDR3 regions from RNA transcripts. With the HTBI primer set, the TCR CDR3 went through a first round of RT-PCR. Using its own MiXCR run on the multiplex PCR reads, TCRdb lists one record per CDR3 protein. The sample has over 200,000 distinct CDR3 sequences, about 15% seen once.

Sequencing used blood. V gene TRBV6-1 combines with J gene TRBJ2-7, with a possible D match to TRBD1 (5 bases). The receptor comes from a man aged 50 to 59 with Graves' hyperthyroidism. CDR3 DNA sequence: TGTGCCAGCAGTTTACAGGTCTACGAGCAGTACTTC. As protein: CASSLQVYEQYF.